This T cell receptor beta chain was recorded in a study of blood T cell repertoires in COVID-19 (dated by TCRdb to 2019 to 2021). Regarding the study in general: The collaborator samples originated in the United States, Italy and Spain and spanned the acute and convalescent phases of COVID-19. A de-identified subject ID, COVID-19 status, age in years and sex were almost always included in the sample metadata. HLA class I and class II types, where available, came from metadata supplied by the sample provider rather than from assay-based typing. A freely available public database, intended as a resource for researchers studying the immune response to SARS-CoV-2, is where the repertoires were released. Subjects who had been exposed to COVID-19, were actively infected with it, or had recovered from it provided the deeply sampled blood TCRbeta repertoires that made up the dataset. The material from the prospective study consisted of cDNA or gDNA derived from T cells, B-cell-depleted T cells, or PBMCs. The samples were drawn from the first 160 participants of the ongoing ImmuneRACE study and from 1,200 or so subjects provided by 6 global collaborators. General findings and caveats noted by the study authors: How much clinical and demographic metadata was included differed by source and by participant, and the metadata was provided uncurated.

TCRbeta CDR3 regions were amplified from genomic DNA using the immunoSEQ Assay, a bias-controlled multiplex PCR. As for how the authors treated the data: The number of nucleated cells in each sample was estimated from the amplification of reference gene primers within the assay. To quantify the absolute abundance of each unique TCRbeta CDR3 rearrangement, sequence reads were collapsed and filtered. For each sample, productive Simpson clonality was calculated by taking the square root of Simpson's diversity index across productive rearrangements. Drawn from immuneACCESS, this table holds only the in-frame rearrangements with V and J called that TCRdb kept. Clones are partly lost; checked studies trace under half to an unresolved V gene and leave the rest unexplained. The DNA was the basis for D and trimming; V, J and clone size are from that table. This sample is represented by over 85,000 clones; about 87% of them were singletons. Jointly, the top ten make up 15% of the sample.

Remarks on this clone: Its antigen specificity is not known. Nothing much larger sits one base from this clone, and base qualities are not available.

The collaborating institutions used their own protocols to collect whole blood in K2EDTA tubes. For TCRbeta analysis, collaborators shipped samples in one of three forms: frozen whole blood, isolated PBMCs, or DNA extracted from either of those sample types. From its cysteine to its phenylalanine, the CDR3 spans 16 amino acids. Just CDR3 DNA is preserved here, 48 bases in frame from base 1. The germline V gene (reference sequence) provides CDR1 SEHNR and CDR2 FQNEAQ. V is cut back by 4 bases and J by 6 bases, with 8 bases in the junction unmatched. Sequenced sample: peripheral blood. The chain is assembled from TRBV7-9 and TRBJ2-1, with 11 junctional bases fitting TRBD2. This clonotype was obtained from a human donor in a cohort sampled during active COVID-19. The bases read TGTGCCAGCAGCTCAACCGTAGCGGGGGGGCCCAATGAGCAGTTCTTC. Its protein product is CASSSTVAGGPNEQFF.